The following is a T cell receptor (beta chain) sequence with its context. Living in about 25 US areas, the participants were between 18 and 89 years of age. Recovery meant two consecutive negative NP/OP PCR tests, professional clearance, or resolved symptoms. Original processing notes: Nucleated cell counts were estimated from reference gene primer amplification. Only in-frame clones appear in the TCRdb table, and some are missing; sequencing was by immunoSEQ multiplex PCR. V and J calls and clone size are those listed in that table; D and trimming were worked out from the DNA. Of around 300,000 clones in the sample, about 89% were seen once. This CDR3 spans 13 amino acids. Trimming removed 5 bases from V and 0 bases from J, with 7 bases in between. CDR1 is MNHEY and CDR2 is SVGAGI in the germline V gene. The sample originates from a study of blood T cell repertoires in COVID-19. In the study overall: Acute and convalescent COVID-19 samples came from the United States, Italy and Spain.

The sample taken for sequencing was PBMCs or T cells enriched from blood (not recorded which). The sequence came from a woman aged 40-49 years who had recovered from COVID-19. The chain is built from TRBV6-5 and TRBJ1-1; D is unclear. CDR3 loop: CASSTDLNTEAFF. CDR3 bases: TGTGCCAGCAGTACGGACTTGAACACTGAAGCTTTCTTT.